This T cell receptor (beta chain) is drawn from a study of OX40 agonist ivuxolimab in advanced cancers. About the investigation overall: The costimulatory receptor OX40 (CD134) was targeted by ivuxolimab, a fully human IgG2 agonistic monoclonal antibody. Intravenous ivuxolimab was administered to patients every 2 weeks at six dose levels: 0.01, 0.1, 0.3, 1.5, 3 and 10 mg/kg. Among the roughly 52 dose-escalation patients, around 19 had hepatocellular carcinoma, roughly 15 melanoma, 9 renal cell carcinoma and 9 head and neck cancer. In the dose-escalation cohort, 70% to 85% of patients were male, and the mean age was roughly 60 years with a range of 23 to 79. Patients were allowed to have had prior anti-PD-1, anti-PD-L1 or anti-CTLA-4 therapy, and approximately 40% of the dose-escalation patients had been treated with checkpoint inhibitors. Partial responses occurred in three dose-escalation patients: two with cutaneous melanoma and one with hepatocellular carcinoma. The purpose of peripheral TCRbeta sequencing was to test whether ivuxolimab changed TCR sequence diversity and led to clonal T-cell expansion. The paper reports the monotherapy dose-escalation portion (N of about 47 patients) of the phase I ivuxolimab trial. General findings and caveats noted by the study authors: In the 0.1-3.0 mg/kg groups, partial responders were among the patients with the lowest normalized peripheral clonal expansion, particularly in CD8+ T cells. Low levels of normalized T-cell clonal expansion were also seen in some nonresponding patients. Clonal expansion of both CD4+ and CD8+ blood T cells was observed from baseline to week 6 at doses 0.1 to 3.0 mg/kg. After ivuxolimab, more expanded clones were found on average in CD8+ T cells than in CD4+ T cells. Which antigens the clonally expanded peripheral T cells were specific for was not determined.

To sequence the TCRbeta CDR3 region, genomic DNA was isolated from the sorted cells. The immunoSEQ Assay was used for sequencing of TCRbeta CDR3 regions. TCRdb took this table from immuneACCESS and kept in-frame rearrangements with V and J called. Such tables lack part of the clones; where checked against another copy, unresolved V genes explain under half of the gap, and the rest is unexplained. This sample is represented by around 37,000 clones; 88% of them were singletons. The top ten clonotypes cover 9.5% to 15% of the sample. Including the terminal cysteine and phenylalanine, the CDR3 comprises 15 residues. Only the CDR3 portion is preserved as DNA: 45 bases, with reading frame beginning at the first base. The germline V gene yields SNHLY for CDR1 and FYNNEI for CDR2. V gives up 2 bases and J gives up 0 bases, and the segment between their germline ends measures 9 bases. Patients with a history of autoimmune disease or receiving systemic immunosuppression were excluded from the trial. Peripheral blood for TCR sequencing was collected from all dose cohorts at baseline, on cycle 4 day 1, and on cycle 7 day 1. Samples were obtained from an open-label, multicenter, first-in-human phase I dose-escalation trial of ivuxolimab. Adults with locally advanced or metastatic head and neck squamous cell, hepatocellular, melanoma or renal cell carcinoma were enrolled in the trial. Before TCR sequencing, CD4+ and CD8+ T cells were separately sorted from peripheral blood.

In its sample, this clone was seen once. This receptor's antigen is unknown. Base quality data are lacking; no much larger clone is found one base away. The sequencing here drew on CD4+ or CD8+ T cells sorted from blood, taken in a trial of the OX40 agonist ivuxolimab. The clonotype was recovered from an adult with an advanced solid tumor such as melanoma, head and neck, liver or kidney cancer. The sequence is built from TRBV2 and TRBJ2-3; possibly the D gene is TRBD2, per 6 matching bases. The base sequence is TGTGCCAGCAGTGAATCTAGCGAGAGCACAGATACGCAGTATTTT. The translation is CASSESSESTDTQYF. Reference TRBV2 and TRBJ2-3 proteins supply the regions before and after the CDR3; the full variable domain is: EPEVTQTPSHQVTQMGQEVILRCVPISNHLYFYWYRQILGQKVEFLVSFYNNEISEKSEIFDDQFSVERPDGSNFTLKIRSTKLEDSAMYFCASSESSESTDTQYFGPGTRLTVL.